This TCR beta chain emerged from a study of blood T cell repertoires in COVID-19. On the study more broadly: The cDNA or gDNA used as material had been derived from T cells, B-cell-depleted T cells, or PBMCs.

In the original workflow: Amplification of reference gene primers was used by the study to estimate nucleated cell counts. Measured with immunoSEQ multiplex PCR; TCRdb has only the in-frame clones, and not every one. V and J calls plus clone size are reproduced from that table; the DNA served to infer D and trimming. The sample contains 150,000 to 200,000 clones, more than 80% of which appear only once. The V gene's germline CDR1 is MDHEN and CDR2 SYDVKM. This CDR3 spans 17 amino acids. V was pared by 6 bases and J by 1 base, with 19 bases between. Participants were aged roughly 18 to 100 years from approximately 25 US areas. Cohort 3 donors counted as recovered after two negative PCRs, clearance, or resolved symptoms.

The J gene is TRBJ1-3, the V gene TRBV28; the D gene is possibly TRBD1 (5 bases). The origin of this receptor is a man aged 40-50 years who had recovered from COVID-19. Source material: PBMCs or T cells enriched from blood (not recorded which). CDR3 sequence: CASSRGVRLRSGNTIYF. In DNA form, the CDR3 reads TGTGCCAGCAGCCGGGGGGTTCGTCTGAGGTCTGGAAACACCATATATTTT.